Listed here are 19 T cell receptor beta chains from one sample, sequenced in a study of OX40 agonist ivuxolimab in advanced cancers. Some clones are missing from TCRdb's copy, which holds only in-frame ones; the method was immunoSEQ multiplex PCR. The sample holds tens of thousands of clones; about 94% are singletons and the top ten take approximately 1.2%. The specimen was CD4+ or CD8+ T cells sorted from blood, collected in a trial of the OX40 agonist ivuxolimab. These receptors were taken from an adult with an advanced solid tumor such as melanoma, head and neck, liver or kidney cancer.

In this sample, this clone turned up once. The V and J genes are TRBV10-3 and TRBJ2-7, with D perhaps assigned TRBD1 or TRBD2 (5 bases each). From germline, CDR1 is ENHRY and CDR2 SYGVKD. CDR3 length: 14 amino acids. V was shortened by 8 bases and J by 7 bases, with 21 bases between the two germline ends. In DNA form, the CDR3 reads TGTGCCATCGGGGCCATGGGGGTGAGTAGGGAGCAGTACTTC. It is translated as CAIGAMGVSREQYF.

The V call is TRBV6-6, the J call TRBJ2-7, with D unresolved. The V and J ends lost 7 bases and 2 bases respectively, with 9 bases between them. The germline gives CDR1 MNHNY, CDR2 SVGAGI (reference sequence). The CDR3 runs 12 residues. CDR3 sequence: CASTPSPYEQYF. CDR3 sequence (DNA): TGTGCCAGCACCCCGTCTCCCTACGAGCAGTACTTC.

The gene calls are TRBV30 and TRBJ2-3; weak D call: TRBD1 (6 bases). Germline V gene lookup returns CDR1 GTSNPN and CDR2 SVGIG (reference sequence). Trimming removed 4 bases from V and 0 bases from J, with 11 bases in between. The CDR3 has 14 residues. The CDR3 sequence: CAWKDSPSTDTQYF. Written as DNA, the CDR3 is TGTGCCTGGAAGGACAGTCCTAGCACAGATACGCAGTATTTT.

J is TRBJ2-1 and V is TRBV2; 9 positions match TRBD2. Germline V gene lookup returns CDR1 SNHLY and CDR2 FYNNEI. V dropped 4 bases and J dropped 6; count of bases not matched to a gene: 4. CDR3 length equals 14 residues. The CDR3 here is CASSAGTSSNEQFF. Here the CDR3 DNA reads TGTGCCAGCAGTGCGGGGACTAGCTCCAATGAGCAGTTCTTC.

This sequence joins TRBV25-1 and TRBJ2-3; D remains unclear. The ends were cut back, 3 bases at V and 2 bases at J, with 9 bases in the middle. Germline V gene data show CDR1 as MGHDK and CDR2 as SYGVNS. The CDR3 is 14 amino acids. The CDR3 sequence: CASSEGRPTDTQYF. The DNA for the CDR3 is TGTGCCAGCAGTGAGGGCAGGCCCACAGATACGCAGTATTTT.

The chain joins TRBV6-5 to TRBJ2-7; 9 positions agree with TRBD1. The V segment lost 5 bases and the J segment 6 bases; nucleotides outside the gene matches: 11. The CDR3 length is 15 residues. CDR1 is MNHEY, CDR2 SVGAGI, per germline. The CDR3 spells CASSPARDREVEQYF. The CDR3 DNA is TGTGCCAGCAGTCCGGCACGGGACAGGGAAGTCGAGCAGTACTTC.

The V and J genes are TRBV11-3 and TRBJ1-2, with D uncertain. Per germline, CDR1 SGHNT and CDR2 YENEEA. The CDR3 has 16 amino acids. Trimming pared 0 bases from V and 2 bases from J, leaving 13 bases between. The CDR3 DNA reads as TGTGCCAGCAGCTTAGATTTTGTCCCAGTCAACTATGGCTACACCTTC. This gives the protein CASSLDFVPVNYGYTF.

V usage is TRBV5-1 and J usage is TRBJ2-5; TRBD1 matches 12 bases. This CDR3 is 15 amino acids long. Germline assignment: CDR1 SGHRS and CDR2 YFSETQ. V gave up 3 bases and J gave up 5 bases; unmatched junction bases: 5. CDR3: CASSSGTGGVETQYF. The CDR3 bases are TGCGCCAGCAGCTCCGGGACAGGGGGCGTGGAGACCCAGTACTTC. Full variable domain (rest looked up from reference TRBV5-1 and TRBJ2-5): KAGVTQTPRYLIKTRGQQVTLSCSPISGHRSVSWYQQTPGQGLQFLFEYFSETQRNKGNFPGRFSGRQFSNSRSEMNVSTLELGDSALYLCASSSGTGGVETQYFGPGTRLLVL.

The chain links TRBV28 to TRBJ2-5; D perhaps matches TRBD1 (6 bases). CDR3 length: 13 amino acids. With 2 bases removed from V and 6 bases from J, the gap between germline ends came to 10 bases. Germline V CDR1 and CDR2: MDHEN, SYDVKM. The CDR3 is CASSLTRGKTQYF. CDR3 nucleotides: TGTGCCAGCAGTTTAACCAGGGGAAAGACCCAGTACTTC.

The V and J genes are TRBV5-1 and TRBJ2-2; D is unclear. Germline assignment: CDR1 SGHRS and CDR2 YFSETQ. The CDR3 has 15 residues. The V end lost 6 bases, the J end lost 0 bases, and 12 bases lay between the germline ends. The CDR3 here is CASTSGYANTGELFF. The CDR3 nucleotides are TGCGCCAGCACCTCCGGGTACGCGAACACCGGGGAGCTGTTTTTT.

DNA for the CDR3: TGCAGCGTTGAAGGGACACAGGGCACTGAAGCTTTCTTT. This sequence encodes CSVEGTQGTEAFF. The chain has TRBV29-1 and TRBJ1-1; perhaps TRBD1 as D (6 bases). This CDR3 has 13 amino acids. The germline CDR1 and CDR2 sequences are SQVTM and ANQGSEA. V lost 1 base and J 4 bases, leaving 10 bases between the germline ends.

The V and J genes are TRBV7-9 and TRBJ2-2; TRBD1 agrees at 8 bases. The CDR3 is 14 amino acids. Germline V CDR1 and CDR2: SEHNR, FQNEAQ (reference sequence). J lost 3 bases, V lost 6 bases, and 3 bases had no gene match. DNA of the CDR3: TGTGCCAGCAGGCGGGGACAGGACACCGGGGAGCTGTTTTTT. Translated: CASRRGQDTGELFF.

The rearrangement links TRBV25-1 to TRBJ2-1; 10 bases fit TRBD2. Germline CDR1 reads MGHDK; CDR2 reads SYGVNS. The CDR3 is made up of 16 amino acids. V lost 3 bases, J lost 10 bases, and 12 bases stayed unmatched. CDR3 sequence (DNA): TGTGCCAGCAGTGATCCCTCCCTAGCGGGAGTCGGAGAGCAGTTCTTC. Protein: CASSDPSLAGVGEQFF.

The chain uses TRBV30 and TRBJ2-7, with 9 bases lining up with TRBD1. Trimming took 2 bases from V and 4 from J; bases not matched to a gene: 12. Germline-derived CDR1 and CDR2 are GTSNPN and SVGIG (reference sequence). This CDR3 is 16 amino acids long. CDR3 in DNA: TGTGCCTGGAGTCCATCATACAGGGGGCGCGGGTACGAGCAGTACTTC. As protein: CAWSPSYRGRGYEQYF.

This clone turned up a few times. The chain is built from TRBV28 and TRBJ2-7; TRBD2 is a possible D gene (6 bases). V dropped 5 bases and J dropped 4 bases, with 15 bases sitting between them. The germline gives CDR1 MDHEN, CDR2 SYDVKM. CDR3 length: 14 residues. CDR3 coding DNA: TGTGCCAGCAGTGTTAGCGGAGGTGGGTACGAGCAGTACTTC. Amino acid sequence: CASSVSGGGYEQYF. The entire variable domain, with the rest obtained from reference TRBV28 and TRBJ2-7, is as follows: DVKVTQSSRYLVKRTGEKVFLECVQDMDHENMFWYRQDPGLGLRLIYFSYDVKMKEKGDIPEGYSVSREKKERFSLILESASTNQTSMYLCASSVSGGGYEQYFGPGTRLTVT.

CDR3 protein: CAWAPGQGSTDTQYF. The CDR3, as DNA: TGTGCCTGGGCCCCGGGACAGGGCTCAACAGATACGCAGTATTTT. The genes are TRBV30 and TRBJ2-3; 9 bases agree with TRBD1. Looked up from germline, CDR1 is GTSNPN and CDR2 is SVGIG (reference sequence). This CDR3 comprises 15 residues. V lost 5 bases and J lost 3; bases outside the gene matches: 9.

The chain employs TRBV7-2 and TRBJ1-1; TRBD1 might be the D (5 bases). Looked up from germline, CDR1 is SGHTA and CDR2 is FQGNSA. Trimming pared 2 bases from V and 6 bases from J, leaving 16 bases between. This CDR3 has 15 residues. The DNA for the CDR3 is TGTGCCAGCAGCTTATTGGGGCCCGCGAGCGCTGAAGCTTTCTTT. Amino acids: CASSLLGPASAEAFF.

The V and J genes are TRBV6-1 and TRBJ2-3; possibly TRBD1 for D (5 bases). CDR3 length: 14 residues. V lost 7 bases and J 0 bases, leaving 11 bases between the germline ends. CDR1 and CDR2 from the germline V gene are MNHNS and SASEGT. CDR3 sequence: CASKVTGSTDTQYF. In DNA form, the CDR3 reads TGTGCCAGCAAGGTCACAGGTAGCACAGATACGCAGTATTTT.

The DNA for the CDR3 is TGCGCCAGCAGAGGGACAGTCAATCAGCCCCAGCATTTT. Translation: CASRGTVNQPQHF. V is TRBV10-2 and J is TRBJ1-5; 7 bases line up with TRBD1. Trimming removed 6 bases from V and 3 bases from J; junction bases left unmatched: 2. Germline V gives CDR1 WSHSY, CDR2 SAAADI. The CDR3 runs to 13 residues.